A single sample is the source of the 5 T cell receptor beta chains below, sequenced in a study of vaccination effects on CD4 cells after COVID-19. Antigen specificity for these receptors is unknown. The culture ran for 10 days, and then CD4+ T cells were isolated. TCRdb's table, derived via immunoSEQ multiplex PCR, lists solely in-frame clones and lacks some. The data show about 48,000 clones, roughly three fifths seen once. The source was CD4+ T cells from PBMCs cultured without peptide, collected before COVID-19 vaccination. All receptors come from a human donor who received a COVID-19 vaccine.

There are a few counts of this clone. The chain employs TRBV18 and TRBJ1-5, with TRBD1 identical over 7 bases. CDR3 length: 15 residues. V shed 6 bases, J shed 7 bases, and the junction held 12 bases outside the gene matches. Germline-derived CDR1 and CDR2 are KGHSH and LQKENI. Written as DNA, the CDR3 is TGTGCCAGCTCCACCACGCACAGGGGAGGGCAGCCCCAGCATTTT. Its translation is CASSTTHRGGQPQHF.

Only one count was recorded for this clone. This rearrangement joins TRBV4-3 to TRBJ1-1, with 11 nucleotides matching TRBD1. J gave up 11 bases and V 6 bases, and 11 bases lay outside the gene matches. This CDR3 has 14 amino acids. Per germline, CDR1 LGHNA and CDR2 YSLEER. CDR3 DNA sequence: TGCGCCAGCAGGAGGGCCGGGACAGGGGGAAGGGCTTTCTTT. Its protein is CASRRAGTGGRAFF.

The chain has TRBV6-5 and TRBJ2-7; the D gene could be TRBD1 or TRBD2 (5 bases each). CDR3 size: 13 residues. CDR1 is MNHEY, CDR2 SVGAGI, per germline. The ends were cut back, 6 bases at V and 1 base at J, with 10 bases in the middle. CDR3 sequence: CASRGTGSYEQYF. The CDR3 DNA reads TGTGCCAGCAGAGGGACGGGTTCCTACGAGCAGTACTTC.

This clone has just a few counts. This chain uses TRBV3-1 (or the pseudogene TRBV3-2) with TRBJ1-1; the D is unclear. The CDR3 totals 14 residues. With 1 base removed from V and 2 bases from J, the gap between germline ends came to 8 bases. The germline gives CDR1 LGHDT, CDR2 YNNKEL (reference sequence). The CDR3 loop reads CASSQVAANTEAFF. The DNA for the CDR3 is TGTGCCAGCAGCCAAGTGGCAGCCAACACTGAAGCTTTCTTT.

V gene TRBV10-3 combines with J gene TRBJ1-2; 10 positions match TRBD1. The length of the CDR3 is 15 residues. CDR1 and CDR2 (germline): ENHRY, SYGVKD. V trimming: 2 bases; J trimming: 3 bases; junction bases outside the gene matches: 3. The CDR3 region has the DNA TGTGCCATCAGTGAGAAGACAGGGGGCGACTATGGCTACACCTTC. Translation: CAISEKTGGDYGYTF.